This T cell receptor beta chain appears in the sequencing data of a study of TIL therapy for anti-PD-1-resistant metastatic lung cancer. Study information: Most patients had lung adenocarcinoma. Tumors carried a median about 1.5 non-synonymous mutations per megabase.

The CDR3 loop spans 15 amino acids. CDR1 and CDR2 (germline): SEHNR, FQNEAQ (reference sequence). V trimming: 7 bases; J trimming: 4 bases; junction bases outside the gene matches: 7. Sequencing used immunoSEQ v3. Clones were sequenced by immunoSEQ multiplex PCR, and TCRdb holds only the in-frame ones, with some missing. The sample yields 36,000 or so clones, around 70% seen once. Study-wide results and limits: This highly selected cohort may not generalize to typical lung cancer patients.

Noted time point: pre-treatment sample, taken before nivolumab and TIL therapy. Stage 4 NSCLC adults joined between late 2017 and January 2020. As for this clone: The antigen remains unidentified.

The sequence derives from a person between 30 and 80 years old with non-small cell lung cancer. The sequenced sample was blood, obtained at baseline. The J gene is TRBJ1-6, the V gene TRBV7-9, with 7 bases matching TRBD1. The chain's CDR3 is CASTYGTEYNSPLHF. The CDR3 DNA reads TGTGCCAGCACTTACGGGACAGAATATAATTCACCCCTCCACTTT. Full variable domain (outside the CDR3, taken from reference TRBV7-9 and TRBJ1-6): DTGVSQNPRHKITKRGQNVTFRCDPISEHNRLYWYRQTLGQGPEFLTYFQNEAQLEKSRLLSDRFSAERPKGSFSTLEIQRTEQGDSAMYLCASTYGTEYNSPLHFGNGTRLTVT.